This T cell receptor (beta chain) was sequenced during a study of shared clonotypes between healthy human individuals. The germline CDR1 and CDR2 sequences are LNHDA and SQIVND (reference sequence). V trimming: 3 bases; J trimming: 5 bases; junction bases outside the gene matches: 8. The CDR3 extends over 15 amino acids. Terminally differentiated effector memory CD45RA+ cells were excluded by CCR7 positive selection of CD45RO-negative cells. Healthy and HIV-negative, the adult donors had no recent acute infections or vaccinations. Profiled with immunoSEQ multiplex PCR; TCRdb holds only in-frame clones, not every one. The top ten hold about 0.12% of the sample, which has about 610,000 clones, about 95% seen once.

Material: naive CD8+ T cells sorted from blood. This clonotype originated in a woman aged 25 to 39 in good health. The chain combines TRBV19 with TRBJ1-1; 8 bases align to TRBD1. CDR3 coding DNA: TGTGCCAGTAGTATTTGGACAGGGTCGGGTACTGAAGCTTTCTTT. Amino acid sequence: CASSIWTGSGTEAFF.